Below, one T cell receptor beta chain is given with its context. The target antigen is unknown. Time point meaning: week 23, last vaccination. Mutant IDH1 20-mer peptide, at 300 ug, made up each vaccine dose, with topical imiquimod. This sample was taken from a study of a mutant IDH1 vaccine in newly diagnosed glioma. In the study overall: Most patients had received both radiotherapy and temozolomide, the prior options being radiotherapy, temozolomide, or both. Study-wide findings and caveats: Immune responses arising from the vaccine appeared in more than 90% of patients.

Per germline, CDR1 SGHRS and CDR2 YFSETQ. Losses at the gene ends were 4 bases for V and 1 base for J; bases not matched to a gene: 5. The CDR3 sequence is 15 residues long. Assay used: immunoSEQ multiplex PCR; TCRdb lists only in-frame clones, some missing. The sample carries tens of thousands of clones, around 83% recorded once. The specimen was PBMCs, collected from a glioma patient whose treatment included an IDH1 peptide vaccine. This TCR came from a woman in her 50s with glioma. The chain joins TRBV5-1 to TRBJ2-3, with TRBD2 matching over 8 bases. This CDR3 is CASSETSGGTDTQYF. In DNA form, the CDR3 reads TGCGCCAGCAGCGAAACTAGCGGAGGCACAGATACGCAGTATTTT.